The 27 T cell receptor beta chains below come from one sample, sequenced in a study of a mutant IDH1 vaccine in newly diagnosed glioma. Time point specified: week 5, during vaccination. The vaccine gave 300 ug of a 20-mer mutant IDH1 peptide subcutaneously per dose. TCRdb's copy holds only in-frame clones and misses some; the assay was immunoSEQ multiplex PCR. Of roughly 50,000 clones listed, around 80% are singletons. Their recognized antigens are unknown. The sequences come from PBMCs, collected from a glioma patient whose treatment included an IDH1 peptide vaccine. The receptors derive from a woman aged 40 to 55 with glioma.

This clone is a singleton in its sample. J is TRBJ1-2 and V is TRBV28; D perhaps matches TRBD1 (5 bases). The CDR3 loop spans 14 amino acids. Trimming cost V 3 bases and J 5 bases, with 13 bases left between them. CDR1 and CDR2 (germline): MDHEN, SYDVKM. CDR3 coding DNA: TGTGCCAGCAGTTTGGGGCGGGGGGGGTATGGCTACACCTTC. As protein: CASSLGRGGYGYTF.

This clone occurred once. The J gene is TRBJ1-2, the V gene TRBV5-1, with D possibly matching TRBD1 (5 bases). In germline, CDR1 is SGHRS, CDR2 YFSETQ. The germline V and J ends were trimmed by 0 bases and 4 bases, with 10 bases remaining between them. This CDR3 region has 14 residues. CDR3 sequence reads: CASSLGGESYGYTF. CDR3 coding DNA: TGCGCCAGCAGCTTGGGGGGGGAGAGCTATGGCTACACCTTC.

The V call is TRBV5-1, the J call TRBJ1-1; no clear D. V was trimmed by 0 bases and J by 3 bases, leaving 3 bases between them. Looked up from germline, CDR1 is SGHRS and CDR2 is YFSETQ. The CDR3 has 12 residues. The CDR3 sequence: CASSLADTEAFF. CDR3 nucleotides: TGCGCCAGCAGCTTGGCGGACACTGAAGCTTTCTTT.

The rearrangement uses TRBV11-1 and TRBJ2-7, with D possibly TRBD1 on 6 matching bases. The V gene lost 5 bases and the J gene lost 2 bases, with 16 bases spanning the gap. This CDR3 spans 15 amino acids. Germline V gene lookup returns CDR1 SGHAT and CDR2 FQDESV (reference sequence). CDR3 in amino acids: CASSHRPQGTYEQYF. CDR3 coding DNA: TGTGCCAGCAGCCACCGTCCACAGGGAACCTACGAGCAGTACTTC.

The CDR3 spells CASSYSLAADTQYF. In DNA form, the CDR3 reads TGTGCCAGCAGTTACTCACTAGCGGCAGATACGCAGTATTTT. J is TRBJ2-3 and V is TRBV6-5, with 8 bases identical to TRBD2. The J segment lost 4 bases and the V segment lost 0 bases, leaving 0 bases of the junction unmatched. The germline V gene encodes CDR1 MNHEY and CDR2 SVGAGI. The CDR3 is 14 amino acids.

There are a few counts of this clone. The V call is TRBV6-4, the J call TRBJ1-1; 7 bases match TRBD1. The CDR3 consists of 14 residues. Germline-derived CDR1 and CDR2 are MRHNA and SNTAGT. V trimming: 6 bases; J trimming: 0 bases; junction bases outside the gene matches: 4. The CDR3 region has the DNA TGTGCCAGCAGATTGACAGGGATGAACACTGAAGCTTTCTTT. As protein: CASRLTGMNTEAFF.

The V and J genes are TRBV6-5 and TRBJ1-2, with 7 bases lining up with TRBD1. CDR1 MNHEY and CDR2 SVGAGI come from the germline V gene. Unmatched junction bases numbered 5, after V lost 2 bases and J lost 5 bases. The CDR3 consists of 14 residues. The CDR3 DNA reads TGTGCCAGCAGTTACGCCGGGACAGAATATGGCTACACCTTC. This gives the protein CASSYAGTEYGYTF.

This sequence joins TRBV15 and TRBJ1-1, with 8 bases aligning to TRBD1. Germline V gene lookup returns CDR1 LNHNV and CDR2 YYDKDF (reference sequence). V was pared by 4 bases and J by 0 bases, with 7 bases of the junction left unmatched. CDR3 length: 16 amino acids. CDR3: CATSNPGGFVNTEAFF. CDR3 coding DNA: TGTGCCACCAGCAACCCAGGGGGCTTTGTGAACACTGAAGCTTTCTTT.

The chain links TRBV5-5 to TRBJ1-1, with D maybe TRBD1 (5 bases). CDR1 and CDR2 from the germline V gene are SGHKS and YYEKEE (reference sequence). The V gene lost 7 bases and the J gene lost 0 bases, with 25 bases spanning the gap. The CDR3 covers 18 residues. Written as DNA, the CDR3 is TGTGCCAGCGGACACCCCCTTATTCTAACAGGACTGAACACTGAAGCTTTCTTT. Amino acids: CASGHPLILTGLNTEAFF.

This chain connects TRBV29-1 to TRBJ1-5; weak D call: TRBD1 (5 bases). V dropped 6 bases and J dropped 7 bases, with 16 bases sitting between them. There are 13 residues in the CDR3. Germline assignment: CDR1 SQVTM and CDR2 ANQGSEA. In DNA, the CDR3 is TGCAGCGTCGGACTGGTGGGGGGACAGCCCCAGCATTTT. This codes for CSVGLVGGQPQHF.

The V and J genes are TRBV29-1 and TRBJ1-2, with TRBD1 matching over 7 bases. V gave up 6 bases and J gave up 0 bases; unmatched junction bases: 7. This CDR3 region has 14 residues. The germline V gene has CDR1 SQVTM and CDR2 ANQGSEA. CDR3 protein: CSVDRTGTNYGYTF. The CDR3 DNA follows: TGCAGCGTCGACCGGACAGGAACTAACTATGGCTACACCTTC.

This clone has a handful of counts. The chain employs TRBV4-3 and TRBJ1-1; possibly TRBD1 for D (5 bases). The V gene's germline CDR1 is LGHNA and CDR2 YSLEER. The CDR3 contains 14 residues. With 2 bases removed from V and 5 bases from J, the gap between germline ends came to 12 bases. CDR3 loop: CASSQTQGGTEAFF. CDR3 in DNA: TGCGCCAGCAGCCAAACCCAGGGCGGAACTGAAGCTTTCTTT.

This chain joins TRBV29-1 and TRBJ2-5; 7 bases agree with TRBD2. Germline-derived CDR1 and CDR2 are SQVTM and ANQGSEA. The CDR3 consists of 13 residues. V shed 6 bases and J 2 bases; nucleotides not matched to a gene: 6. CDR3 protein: CSVSGTAQETQYF. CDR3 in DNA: TGCAGCGTGAGCGGGACGGCACAAGAGACCCAGTACTTC. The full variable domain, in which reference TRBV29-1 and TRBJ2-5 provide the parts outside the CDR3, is SAVISQKPSRDICQRGTSLTIQCQVDSQVTMMFWYRQQPGQSLTLIATANQGSEATYESGFVIDKFPISRPNLTFSTLTVSNMSPEDSSIYLCSVSGTAQETQYFGPGTRLLVL.

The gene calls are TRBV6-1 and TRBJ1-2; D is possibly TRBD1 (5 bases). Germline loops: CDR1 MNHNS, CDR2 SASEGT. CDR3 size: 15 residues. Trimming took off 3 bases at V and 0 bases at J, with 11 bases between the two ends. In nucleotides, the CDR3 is TGTGCCAGCAGTGATAAGGGGCGAGCTAACTATGGCTACACCTTC. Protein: CASSDKGRANYGYTF.

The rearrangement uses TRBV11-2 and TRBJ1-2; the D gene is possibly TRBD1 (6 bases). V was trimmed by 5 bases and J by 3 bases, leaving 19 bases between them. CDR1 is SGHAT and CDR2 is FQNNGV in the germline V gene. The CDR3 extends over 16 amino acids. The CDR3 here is CASSPNRVPIHYGYTF. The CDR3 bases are TGTGCCAGCAGCCCAAACAGGGTACCTATCCACTATGGCTACACCTTC.

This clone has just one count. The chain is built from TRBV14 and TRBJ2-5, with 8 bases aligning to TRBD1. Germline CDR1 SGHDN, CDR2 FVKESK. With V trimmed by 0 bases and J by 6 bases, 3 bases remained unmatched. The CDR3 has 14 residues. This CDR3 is CASSQDTGGQTQYF. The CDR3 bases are TGTGCCAGCAGCCAAGATACAGGGGGACAGACCCAGTACTTC.

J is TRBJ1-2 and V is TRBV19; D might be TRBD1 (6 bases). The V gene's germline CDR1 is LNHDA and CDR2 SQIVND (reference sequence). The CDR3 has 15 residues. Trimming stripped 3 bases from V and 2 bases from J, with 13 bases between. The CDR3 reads CASSIGTLINYGYTF. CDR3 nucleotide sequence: TGTGCCAGTAGTATCGGGACACTAATAAACTATGGCTACACCTTC.

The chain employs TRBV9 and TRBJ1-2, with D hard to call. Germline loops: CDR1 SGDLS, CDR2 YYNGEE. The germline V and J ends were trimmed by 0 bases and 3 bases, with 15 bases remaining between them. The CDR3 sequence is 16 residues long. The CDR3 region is CASSVAGVGLDYGYTF. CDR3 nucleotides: TGTGCCAGCAGCGTAGCCGGGGTCGGGCTCGACTATGGCTACACCTTC.

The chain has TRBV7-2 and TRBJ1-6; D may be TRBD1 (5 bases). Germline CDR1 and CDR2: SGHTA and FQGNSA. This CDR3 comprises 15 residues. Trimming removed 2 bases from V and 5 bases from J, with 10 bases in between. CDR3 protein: CASSLRAGHNSPLHF. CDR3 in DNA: TGTGCCAGCAGCTTAAGGGCAGGGCATAATTCACCCCTCCACTTT. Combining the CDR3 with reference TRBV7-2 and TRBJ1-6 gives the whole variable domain GAGVSQSPSNKVTEKGKDVELRCDPISGHTALYWYRQSLGQGLEFLIYFQGNSAPDKSGLPSDRFSAERTGGSVSTLTIQRTQQEDSAVYLCASSLRAGHNSPLHFGNGTRLTVT.

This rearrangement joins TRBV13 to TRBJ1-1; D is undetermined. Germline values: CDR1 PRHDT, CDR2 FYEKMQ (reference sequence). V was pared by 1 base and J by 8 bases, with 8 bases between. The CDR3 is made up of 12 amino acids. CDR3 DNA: TGTGCCAGCAGCTTAGTAGGGTACGAAGCTTTCTTT. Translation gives CASSLVGYEAFF.

The CDR3 DNA reads as TGCGCCAGCAGCCCTGGACAGAGTTTCTCTGGAAACACCATATATTTT. Translating gives CASSPGQSFSGNTIYF. The chain employs TRBV5-1 and TRBJ1-3, with a weak D call TRBD1 (6 bases). CDR3 length: 16 residues. V was pared by 4 bases and J by 0 bases, with 14 bases between. Germline V lookup: CDR1 SGHRS, CDR2 YFSETQ.

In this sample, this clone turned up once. The DNA for the CDR3 is TGTGCCACCTCCTGGGACAGGGACTATGGCTACACCTTC. Its translation: CATSWDRDYGYTF. The V gene is TRBV6-1, the J gene TRBJ1-2, with 9 bases that match TRBD1. The V gene's germline CDR1 is MNHNS and CDR2 SASEGT. This CDR3 comprises 13 residues. Losses at the gene ends were 10 bases for V and 3 bases for J; bases not matched to a gene: 6.

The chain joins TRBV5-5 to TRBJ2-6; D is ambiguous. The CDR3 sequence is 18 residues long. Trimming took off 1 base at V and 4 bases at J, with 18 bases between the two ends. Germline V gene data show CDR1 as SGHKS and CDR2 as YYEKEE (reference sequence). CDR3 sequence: CASSLSSLPLKGANVLTF. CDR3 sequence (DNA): TGTGCCAGCAGCTTGAGTTCCCTCCCACTAAAAGGGGCCAACGTCCTGACTTTC.

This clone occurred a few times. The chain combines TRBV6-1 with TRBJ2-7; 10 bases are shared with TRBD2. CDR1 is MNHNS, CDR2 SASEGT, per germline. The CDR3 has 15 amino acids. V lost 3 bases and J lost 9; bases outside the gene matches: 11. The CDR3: CASSERASGGVGQYF. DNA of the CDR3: TGTGCCAGCAGTGAGAGGGCTAGCGGGGGTGTCGGGCAGTACTTC.

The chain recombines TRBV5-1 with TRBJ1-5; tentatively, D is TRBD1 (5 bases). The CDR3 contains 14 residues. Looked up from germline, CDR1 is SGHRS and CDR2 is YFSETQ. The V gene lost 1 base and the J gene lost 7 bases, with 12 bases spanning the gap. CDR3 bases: TGCGCCAGCAGCTTGTTAGGGGTGGGGCAGCCCCAGCATTTT. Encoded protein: CASSLLGVGQPQHF. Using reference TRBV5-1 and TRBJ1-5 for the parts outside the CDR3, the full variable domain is KAGVTQTPRYLIKTRGQQVTLSCSPISGHRSVSWYQQTPGQGLQFLFEYFSETQRNKGNFPGRFSGRQFSNSRSEMNVSTLELGDSALYLCASSLLGVGQPQHFGDGTRLSIL.

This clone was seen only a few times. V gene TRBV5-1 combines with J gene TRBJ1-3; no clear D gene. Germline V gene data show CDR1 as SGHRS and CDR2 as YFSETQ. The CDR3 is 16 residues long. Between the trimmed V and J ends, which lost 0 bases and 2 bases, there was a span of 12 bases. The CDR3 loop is CASSLEMGATGNTIYF. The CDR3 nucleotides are TGCGCCAGCAGCTTGGAAATGGGAGCTACTGGAAACACCATATATTTT.

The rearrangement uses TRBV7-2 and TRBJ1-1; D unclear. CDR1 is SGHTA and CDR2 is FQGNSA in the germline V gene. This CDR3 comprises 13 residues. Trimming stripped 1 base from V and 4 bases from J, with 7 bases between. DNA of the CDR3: TGTGCCAGCAGCTTAGTGGGTATCACTGAAGCTTTCTTT. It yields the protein CASSLVGITEAFF.